This T cell receptor beta chain was obtained from a study of T cells after yellow fever vaccination. About the research overall: Fractions of limited cellularity were prepared by means of SMART-Seq v4 Ultra Low Input. Study-level points and caveats: There was a small share of clonotypes that showed up in both the CD4 and CD8 compartments. A large majority of primary-vaccination clones showed up again after the booster (96% CD4, approximately 90% CD8).

About this clonotype itself: Its cognate antigen is unknown.

A universal primer site and UMIs were added as TCR cDNA was made by 5'RACE template switching. One entry per CDR3 protein results from TCRdb running MiXCR on the 5' RACE reads. The data contain approximately 550,000 distinct CDR3 sequences, roughly 14% of them singletons. This TCR was recovered from a young man who received the YFV17D yellow fever vaccine. Here the sequenced sample was PBMCs, taken on the day of the yellow fever booster vaccination.

The CDR3 DNA sequence: TGTGCTAGTGCCAGCTCGACAGGGTTGAGCACTGAAGCTTTCTTT. It encodes CASASSTGLSTEAFF. The chain employs TRBV12-5 and TRBJ1-1; 7 positions match TRBD1. CDR3 length equals 15 residues. Losses at the gene ends were 7 bases for V and 4 bases for J; bases not matched to a gene: 12. Germline CDR1 is LGHNT and CDR2 is FRNRAP.